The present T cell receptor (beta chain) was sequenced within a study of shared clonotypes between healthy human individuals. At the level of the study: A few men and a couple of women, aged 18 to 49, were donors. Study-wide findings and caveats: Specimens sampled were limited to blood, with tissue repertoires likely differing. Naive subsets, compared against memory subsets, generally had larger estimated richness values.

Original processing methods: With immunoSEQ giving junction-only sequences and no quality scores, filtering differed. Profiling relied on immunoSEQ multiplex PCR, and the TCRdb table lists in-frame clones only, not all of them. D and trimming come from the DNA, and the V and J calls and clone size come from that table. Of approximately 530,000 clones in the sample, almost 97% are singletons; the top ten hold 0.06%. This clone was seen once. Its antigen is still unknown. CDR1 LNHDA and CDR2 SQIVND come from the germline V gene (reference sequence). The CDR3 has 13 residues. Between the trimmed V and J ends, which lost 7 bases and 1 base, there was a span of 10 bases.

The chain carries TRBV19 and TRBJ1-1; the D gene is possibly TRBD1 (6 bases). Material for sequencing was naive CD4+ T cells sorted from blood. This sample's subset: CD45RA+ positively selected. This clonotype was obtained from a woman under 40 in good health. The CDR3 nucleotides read TGTGCCAGTAAATCCAGGGGGAACACTGAAGCTTTCTTT. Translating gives CASKSRGNTEAFF.